This T cell receptor (beta chain) emerged from a study of cytomegalovirus exposure and HLA in healthy donors. As regards this clone: Its specificity is unknown.

The PCR had 60 Vbeta and 13 Jbeta primers. TCRdb's table, derived via immunoSEQ multiplex PCR, lists solely in-frame clones and lacks some. The data contain over 150,000 clones, over 60% of them singletons. Healthy bone marrow donors made up the cohort. Whole-study results and caveats: Relative to the approximately 700-donor mean, N-insertions were reportedly fewer in an Asian-associated ancestry cluster in a later analysis.

The V end was cut by 10 bases, the J end by 3 bases, with 16 bases between. The CDR3 covers 13 residues. CDR1 is MNHNS and CDR2 is SASEGT in the germline V gene. The clonotype originates from a woman in her 30s in good health and CMV-seronegative. Sequenced: PBMCs. The rearrangement uses TRBV6-1 and TRBJ2-7; D perhaps matches TRBD1 (8 bases). CDR3 sequence (DNA): TGTGCCACTGACAGGGGAGGGGACTACGAGCAGTACTTC. It codes for CATDRGGDYEQYF.